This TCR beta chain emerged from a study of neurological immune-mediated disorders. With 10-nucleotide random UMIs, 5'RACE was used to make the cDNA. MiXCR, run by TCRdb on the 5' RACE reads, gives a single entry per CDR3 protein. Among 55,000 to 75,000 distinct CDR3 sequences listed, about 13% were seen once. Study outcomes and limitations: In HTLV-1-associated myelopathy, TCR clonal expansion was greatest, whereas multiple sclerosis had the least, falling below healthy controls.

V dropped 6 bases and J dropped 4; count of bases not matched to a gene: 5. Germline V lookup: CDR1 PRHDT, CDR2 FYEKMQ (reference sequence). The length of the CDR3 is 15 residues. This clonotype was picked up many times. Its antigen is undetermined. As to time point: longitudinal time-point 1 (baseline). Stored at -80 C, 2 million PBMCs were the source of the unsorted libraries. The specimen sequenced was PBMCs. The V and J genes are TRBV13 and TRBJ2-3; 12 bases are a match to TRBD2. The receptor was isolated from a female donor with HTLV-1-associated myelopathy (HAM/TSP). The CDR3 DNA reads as TGTGCCAGCAGTCTGACTAGCGGGGGCCCAGATACGCAGTATTTT. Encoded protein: CASSLTSGGPDTQYF.